The TCR beta chain described here comes from a study of T-cell reconstitution after alpha-beta-depleted transplantation in children. Study outcomes and limitations: Once a year had passed after transplant, T-cell counts and diversity came mostly from newly produced T cells. Day-60 TCRbeta diversity that was high in some patients was derived from surviving recipient T cells and thymic progenitors. Approximately two months post-transplant, alpha-beta T cells reportedly originated from several hundred expanded graft clones.

Ten or more counts support this clonotype. Its antigen is unidentified. The TCRbeta library was prepared with unique molecular identifiers. MiXCR was run by TCRdb on the PCR reads, yielding one entry per CDR3 protein. The sample has hundreds of thousands of distinct CDR3 sequences, 11% seen once. Sequences were derived from peripheral blood, sampled 180 days after TCRalphabeta/CD19-depleted stem cell transplant. This clonotype originated in a male patient aged 2 to 10 who had a stem cell transplant for chronic granulomatous disease, so the T cells may come from the graft donor.

In nucleotides, the CDR3 is TGCAGTGCTAGAGAGAAACAGGGTTGGTTACGGCAGCCCCAGCATTTT. Translating gives CSAREKQGWLRQPQHF. The chain has TRBV20-1 and TRBJ1-5; TRBD1 might be the D (6 bases). CDR3 length: 16 amino acids. Germline loops: CDR1 DFQATT, CDR2 SNEGSKA (reference sequence). V was trimmed by 0 bases and J by 7 bases, leaving 19 bases between them.